A single sample gave rise to the 5 T cell receptor beta chains below, sequenced in a study of primary melanoma T cells and metastatic recurrence. Sequencing was performed with immunoSEQ multiplex PCR; in TCRdb, only in-frame clones are kept and a portion is missing. Of about 300 clones in the sample, 75% were seen once. Sequenced input: melanoma tumor tissue. The receptors were sampled from a human donor with melanoma.

V usage is TRBV7-2 and J usage is TRBJ2-7; tentatively, D is TRBD1 or TRBD2 (6 bases each). Trimming took 5 bases from V and 1 from J, leaving 9 bases between them. The CDR3 sequence is 13 residues long. CDR1 is SGHTA and CDR2 is FQGNSA in the germline V gene. DNA for the CDR3: TGTGCCAGCAGCCAAGGGGGGTCCTACGAGCAGTACGTC. This encodes CASSQGGSYEQYV.

The chain couples TRBV7-7 to TRBJ2-1; 9 bases match TRBD2. Germline values: CDR1 SSHAT, CDR2 FNYEAQ (reference sequence). With V trimmed by 4 bases and J by 8 bases, 12 bases remained unmatched. The CDR3 contains 16 residues. CDR3 loop: CASSSKGSGSRYEQFF. The CDR3 DNA reads TGTGCCAGCAGCTCGAAAGGTAGCGGGAGTCGCTATGAGCAGTTCTTC.

The chain recombines TRBV18 with TRBJ2-5; TRBD1 is a possible D gene (5 bases). CDR1 KGHSH and CDR2 LQKENI come from the germline V gene. The length of the CDR3 is 13 residues. Trimming shortened V by 2 bases and J by 7 bases, and 11 bases separated the two germline ends. The CDR3 DNA is TGTGCCAGCTCACCAGACCCTCAGGGGACCCAGTACTTC. Encoded protein: CASSPDPQGTQYF. Full variable domain (outside the CDR3, taken from reference TRBV18 and TRBJ2-5): NAGVMQNPRHLVRRRGQEARLRCSPMKGHSHVYWYRQLPEEGLKFMVYLQKENIIDESGMPKERFSAEFPKEGPSILRIQQVVRGDSAAYFCASSPDPQGTQYFGPGTRLLVL.

This chain uses TRBV30 with TRBJ2-1; D unresolved. Looked up from germline, CDR1 is GTSNPN and CDR2 is SVGIG (reference sequence). The CDR3 has 12 residues. V was clipped by 0 bases and J by 7 bases, with 7 bases between them. The CDR3, as DNA: TGTGCCTGGAGTGTACGTGAGAATGAGCAGTTCTTC. It yields the protein CAWSVRENEQFF.

The chain joins TRBV1 to TRBJ1-1. TRBV1 is reported as a pseudogene. The CDR3 has 14 residues. This CDR3 reads CASSPGGSRTEAFF. In nucleotides, the CDR3 is TGCGCCAGCAGCCCTGGCGGATCTCGCACTGAAGCTTTCTTT.